This is a list of T cell receptor beta chains from one sample in a study of blood T cell repertoires in COVID-19. Sequencing was performed with immunoSEQ multiplex PCR; in TCRdb, only in-frame clones are kept and a portion is missing. The sample yields more than 9,500 clones, roughly four fifths seen once. The specimen sequenced was peripheral blood. These TCRs come from a woman aged 60-70 years with acute or convalescent COVID-19. Each CDR3 is given with its conserved first and last residue. The D gene is left open where the match is weak. Not every row has a clone size; where given, it reads once, few, many or a size class.

V gene	CDR3 length	D gene	J gene	clone size	CDR3 DNA	CDR3 protein
TRBV6-6	13	TRBD1	TRBJ2-7	-	TGTGCCAGCAGTTCGGGACAGGGAAGCGAGCAGTACTTC	CASSSGQGSEQYF
TRBV6-6	15	TRBD1	TRBJ2-1	once	TGTGCCAGCAGTTATACAGGGGGCGGATACAATGAGCAGTTCTTC	CASSYTGGGYNEQFF
TRBV5-1	17	-	TRBJ2-1	-	TGCGCCAGCAGCTTGGTTTCCGGGACACGCTCCTACAATGAGCAGTTCTTC	CASSLVSGTRSYNEQFF
TRBV9	13	-	TRBJ2-7	-	TGTGCCAGCAGCTCACTACAGGGGGGGGAGCAGTACTTC	CASSSLQGGEQYF
TRBV7-9	18	TRBD1	TRBJ2-2	once	TGTGCCAGCATCTCCGGGACAGGGGGCCTTGTATACACCGGGGAGCTGTTTTTT	CASISGTGGLVYTGELFF
TRBV30	15	TRBD2	TRBJ2-1	-	TGTGCCTGGGGTGGCCTTGGGGGGGGTCACAATGAGCAGTTCTTC	CAWGGLGGGHNEQFF
TRBV3-1/TRBV3-2	13	-	TRBJ2-1	-	TGTGCCAGCAGCCAAGGGACTTTCAATGAGCAGTTCTTC	CASSQGTFNEQFF
TRBV28	15	TRBD2	TRBJ2-7	-	TGTGCCAGCAGTTTTCTGGCGGGGGGACTCTACGAGCAGTACTTC	CASSFLAGGLYEQYF
TRBV18	14	TRBD1	TRBJ2-1	-	TGTGCCAGCTCAACGGGGACAGACAACAATGAGCAGTTCTTC	CASSTGTDNNEQFF
TRBV7-3	13	TRBD1	TRBJ1-6	-	TGTGCCAGCAGCGGGACAGGGGTTTCACCCCTCCACTTT	CASSGTGVSPLHF
TRBV21-1	14	-	TRBJ2-1	once	TGTGCCAGCAGCAGCAGCGGGGGGATAGATGAGCAGTTCTTC	CASSSSGGIDEQFF
TRBV11-2	16	TRBD2	TRBJ2-5	-	TGTGCCAGCAGCACCGGACTAGCGGGGCTTCAAGAGACCCAGTACTTC	CASSTGLAGLQETQYF
TRBV5-5	14	TRBD1	TRBJ1-1	-	TGTGCCAGCAGCTTAGCAGGGGGCGGGCCGGAGCTTTTCTTT	CASSLAGGGPELFF
TRBV18	13	-	TRBJ1-1	-	TGTGCCAGCTCACCGGCGGTCAACACTGAAGCTTTCTTT	CASSPAVNTEAFF
TRBV7-9	14	-	TRBJ1-4	-	TGTGCCAGCAGCTTGGGAGCAACTAATGAAAAACTGTTTTTT	CASSLGATNEKLFF
TRBV30	13	-	TRBJ1-1	-	TGTGCCTGGAGTGTACAGATGAACACTGAAGCTTTCTTT	CAWSVQMNTEAFF
TRBV10-3	13	-	TRBJ2-1	-	TGTGCCATCAGTTGGACAAATAACAATGAGCAGTTCTTC	CAISWTNNNEQFF
TRBV29-1	17	TRBD2	TRBJ2-1	-	TGCAGCGTTGAGGCGGGGGGCCTGCTCCTGTTGTACAATGAGCAGTTCTTC	CSVEAGGLLLLYNEQFF
TRBV27	15	-	TRBJ2-5	-	TGTGCCAGCAGGGGACTTTGGCGGGAAAAGGAGACCCAGTACTTC	CASRGLWREKETQYF
TRBV29-1	12	-	TRBJ1-3	few	TGCAGCGTTGAGACAGGCGGAAACACCATATATTTT	CSVETGGNTIYF
TRBV6-5	16	TRBD2	TRBJ2-1	once	TGTGCCAGCAGTTACCTTGTTAGCGGGGGGAACAATGAGCAGTTCTTC	CASSYLVSGGNNEQFF
TRBV7-6	15	TRBD2	TRBJ2-5	-	TGTGCCAGCAGCATTAGCGGGGGGGCCGGGGAGACCCAGTACTTC	CASSISGGAGETQYF
TRBV12-3/TRBV12-4	12	-	TRBJ1-2	-	TGTGCCAGCAGTTTGGGGGCGAGGGGCTACACCTTC	CASSLGARGYTF
TRBV28	16	-	TRBJ1-1	-	TGTGCCAGCAGCCGCGTGCAGGGGCTAGAAGACACTGAAGCTTTCTTT	CASSRVQGLEDTEAFF
TRBV4-2	19	TRBD2	TRBJ2-7	-	TGTGCCAGCAGCCAAGATCCCCACGGGACTAGCGGGGGAATCTACGAGCAGTACTTC	CASSQDPHGTSGGIYEQYF
TRBV19	14	-	TRBJ1-4	-	TGTGCCAGTAGTATTGGCAGCGGTAATGAAAAACTGTTTTTT	CASSIGSGNEKLFF
TRBV19	12	-	TRBJ1-5	-	TGTGCCAGTAGTATCGGGAATCAGCCCCAGCATTTT	CASSIGNQPQHF